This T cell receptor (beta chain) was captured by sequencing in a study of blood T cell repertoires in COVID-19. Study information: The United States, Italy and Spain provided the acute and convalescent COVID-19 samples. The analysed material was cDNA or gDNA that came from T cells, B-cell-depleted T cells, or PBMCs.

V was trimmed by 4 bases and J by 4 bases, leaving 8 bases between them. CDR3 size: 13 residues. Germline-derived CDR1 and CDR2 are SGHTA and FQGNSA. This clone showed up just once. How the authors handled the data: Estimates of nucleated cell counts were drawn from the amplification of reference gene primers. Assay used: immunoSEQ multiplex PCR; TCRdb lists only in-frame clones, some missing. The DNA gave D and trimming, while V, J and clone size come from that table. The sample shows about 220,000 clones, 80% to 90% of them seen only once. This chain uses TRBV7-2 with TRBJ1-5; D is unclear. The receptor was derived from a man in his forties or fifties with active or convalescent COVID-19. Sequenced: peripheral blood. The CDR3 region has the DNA TGTGCCAGCAGCTCGTCAGATAATCAGCCCCAGCATTTT. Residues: CASSSSDNQPQHF.